The clone carrying this T cell receptor (beta chain) was recorded at least ten times. The data were taken from a study of regulatory T cells in long-lasting Graves disease. The trim removed 6 bases at V and 5 bases at J, leaving 1 base unmatched. The CDR3 runs to 12 residues. Germline lookup yields CDR1 MDHEN and CDR2 SYDVKM. Documented time point: newly diagnosed GD, antithyroid drugs for less than 3 months. The TCR library was prepared using RNA isolated from PBMCs. Sequencing libraries for TCR beta were prepared with iRepertoire HTBI primers and Arm-PCR of CDR3 regions. TCRdb re-analysed the multiplex PCR reads in MiXCR, keeping a single row per CDR3 protein. The sample shows 400,000 to 500,000 distinct CDR3 sequences, about a sixth of them seen only once. A further study also used this sample, focusing on T cells in Graves' hyperthyroidism and ophthalmopathy. According to that study: HTBI primers were the set used in a first-round RT-PCR of the TCR CDR3.

This sequence was found in a woman aged 18-29 years with Graves disease. This chain links TRBV28 with TRBJ1-2; TRBD1 agrees at 9 bases. Sequenced here: peripheral blood mononuclear cells (PBMCs), sampled at new diagnosis, from a patient treated with antithyroid drugs. CDR3 DNA: TGTGCCAGCAGGGACAGGGGATATGGCTACACCTTC. Amino acids: CASRDRGYGYTF.